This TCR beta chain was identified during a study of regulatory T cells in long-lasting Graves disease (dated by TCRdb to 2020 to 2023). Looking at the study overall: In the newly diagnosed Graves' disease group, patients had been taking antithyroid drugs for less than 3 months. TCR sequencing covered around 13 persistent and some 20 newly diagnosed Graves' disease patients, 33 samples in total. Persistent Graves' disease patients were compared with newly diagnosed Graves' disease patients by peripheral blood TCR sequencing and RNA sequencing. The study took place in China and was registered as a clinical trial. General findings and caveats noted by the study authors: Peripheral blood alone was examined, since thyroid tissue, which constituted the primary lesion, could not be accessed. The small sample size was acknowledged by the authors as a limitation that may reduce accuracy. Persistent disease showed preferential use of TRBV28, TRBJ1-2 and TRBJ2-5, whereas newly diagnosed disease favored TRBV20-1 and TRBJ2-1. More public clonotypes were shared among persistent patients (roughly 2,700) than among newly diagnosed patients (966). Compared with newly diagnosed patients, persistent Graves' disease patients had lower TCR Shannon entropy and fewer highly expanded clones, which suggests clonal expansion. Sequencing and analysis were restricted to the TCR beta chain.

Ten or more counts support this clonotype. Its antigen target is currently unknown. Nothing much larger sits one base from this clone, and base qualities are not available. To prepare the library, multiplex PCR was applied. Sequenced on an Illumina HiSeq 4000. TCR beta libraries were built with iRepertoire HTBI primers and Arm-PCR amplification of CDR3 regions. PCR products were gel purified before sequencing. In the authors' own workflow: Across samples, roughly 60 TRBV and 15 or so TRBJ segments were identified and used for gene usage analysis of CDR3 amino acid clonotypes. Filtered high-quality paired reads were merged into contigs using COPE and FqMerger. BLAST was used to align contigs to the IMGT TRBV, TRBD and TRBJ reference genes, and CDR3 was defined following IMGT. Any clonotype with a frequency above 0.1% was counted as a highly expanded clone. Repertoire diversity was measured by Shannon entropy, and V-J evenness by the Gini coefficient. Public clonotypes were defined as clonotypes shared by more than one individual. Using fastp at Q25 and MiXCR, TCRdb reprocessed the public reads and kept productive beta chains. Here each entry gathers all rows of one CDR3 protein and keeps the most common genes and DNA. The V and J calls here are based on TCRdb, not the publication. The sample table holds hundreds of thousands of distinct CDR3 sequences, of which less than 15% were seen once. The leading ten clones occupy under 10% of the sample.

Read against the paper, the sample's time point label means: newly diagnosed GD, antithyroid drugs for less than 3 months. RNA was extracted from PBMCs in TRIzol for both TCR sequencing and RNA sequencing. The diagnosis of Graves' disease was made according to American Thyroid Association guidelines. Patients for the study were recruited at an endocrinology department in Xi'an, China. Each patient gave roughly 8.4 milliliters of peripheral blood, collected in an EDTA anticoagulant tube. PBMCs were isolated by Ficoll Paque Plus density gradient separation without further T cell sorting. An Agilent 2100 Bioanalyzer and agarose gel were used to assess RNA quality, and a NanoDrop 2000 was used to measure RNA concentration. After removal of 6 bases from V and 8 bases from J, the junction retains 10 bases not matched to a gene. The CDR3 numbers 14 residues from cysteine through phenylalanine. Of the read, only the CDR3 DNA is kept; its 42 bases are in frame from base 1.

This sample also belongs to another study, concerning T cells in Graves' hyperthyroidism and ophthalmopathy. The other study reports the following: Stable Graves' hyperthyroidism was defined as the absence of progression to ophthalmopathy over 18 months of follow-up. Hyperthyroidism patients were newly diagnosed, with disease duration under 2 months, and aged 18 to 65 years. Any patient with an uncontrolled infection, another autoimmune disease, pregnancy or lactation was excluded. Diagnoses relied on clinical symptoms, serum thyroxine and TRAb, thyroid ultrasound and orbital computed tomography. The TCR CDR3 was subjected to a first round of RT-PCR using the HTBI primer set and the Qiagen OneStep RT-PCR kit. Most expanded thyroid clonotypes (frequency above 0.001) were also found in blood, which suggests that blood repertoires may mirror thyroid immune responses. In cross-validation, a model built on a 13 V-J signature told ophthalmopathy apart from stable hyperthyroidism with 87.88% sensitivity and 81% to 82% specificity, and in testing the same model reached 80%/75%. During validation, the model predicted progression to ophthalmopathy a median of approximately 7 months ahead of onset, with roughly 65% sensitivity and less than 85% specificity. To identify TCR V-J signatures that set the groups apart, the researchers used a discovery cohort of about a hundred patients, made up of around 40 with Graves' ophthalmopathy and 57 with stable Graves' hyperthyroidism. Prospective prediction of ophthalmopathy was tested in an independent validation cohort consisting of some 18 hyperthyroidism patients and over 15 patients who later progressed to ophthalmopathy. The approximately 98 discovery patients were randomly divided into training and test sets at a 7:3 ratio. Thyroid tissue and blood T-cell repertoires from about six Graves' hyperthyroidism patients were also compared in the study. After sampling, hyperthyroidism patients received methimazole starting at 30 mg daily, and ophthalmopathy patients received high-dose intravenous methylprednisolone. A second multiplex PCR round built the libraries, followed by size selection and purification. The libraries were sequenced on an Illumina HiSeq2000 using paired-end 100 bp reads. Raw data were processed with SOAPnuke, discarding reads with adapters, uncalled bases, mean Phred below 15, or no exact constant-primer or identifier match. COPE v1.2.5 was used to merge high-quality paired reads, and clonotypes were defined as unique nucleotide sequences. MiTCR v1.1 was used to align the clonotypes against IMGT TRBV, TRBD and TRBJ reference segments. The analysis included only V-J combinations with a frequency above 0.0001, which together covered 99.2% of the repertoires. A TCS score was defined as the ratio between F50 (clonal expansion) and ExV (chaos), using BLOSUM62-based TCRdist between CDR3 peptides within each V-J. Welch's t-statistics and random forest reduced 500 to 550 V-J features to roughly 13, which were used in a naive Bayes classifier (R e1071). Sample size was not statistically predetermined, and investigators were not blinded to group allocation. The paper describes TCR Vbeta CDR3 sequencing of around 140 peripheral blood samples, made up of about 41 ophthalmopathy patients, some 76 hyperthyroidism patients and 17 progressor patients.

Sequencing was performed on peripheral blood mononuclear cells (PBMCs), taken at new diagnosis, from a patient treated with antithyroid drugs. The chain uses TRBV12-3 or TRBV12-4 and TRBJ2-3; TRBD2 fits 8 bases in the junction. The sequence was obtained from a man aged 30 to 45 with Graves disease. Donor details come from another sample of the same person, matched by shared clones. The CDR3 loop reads CASSRAREGGTQYF. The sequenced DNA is TGTGCCAGCAGCCGTGCTCGGGAGGGCGGTACGCAGTATTTT.